A selection of T cell receptor beta chains follows, all from one sample in a study of technical replicates of blood from a handful of donors. The table came from immunoSEQ multiplex PCR; TCRdb's copy has only in-frame clones and leaves some out. This sample has about 60,000 clones; around 85% occur once, and the top ten carry 5.1%. The specimen sequenced was PBMCs. The origin of the receptors is a human donor in good health. Some clones in this sample may be carry-over from other donors' samples. The CDR3 runs from the conserved cysteine through the conserved F or W. The order of the fields is J gene, D gene, clone size, V gene, CDR3 DNA, CDR3 protein. D genes are given only for firm matches. Clone size is not always given. Where it is, it says once, few, many or a class for expanded clones.

J gene: TRBJ1-1; D gene: -; clone size: -; V gene: TRBV6-5; CDR3 DNA: TGTGCCAGCAGAGCTGACAGGCGGGGGGAAGCTTTCTTT; CDR3 protein: CASRADRRGEAFF
J gene: TRBJ1-5; D gene: -; clone size: -; V gene: TRBV5-4; CDR3 DNA: TGTGCCAGCAGCTTGGTTCCCGGAGGTCAGCCCCAGCATTTT; CDR3 protein: CASSLVPGGQPQHF
J gene: TRBJ1-2; D gene: -; clone size: -; V gene: TRBV6-1; CDR3 DNA: TGTGCCAGCAGTGAAGCGGGCCGCGGCTACACCTTC; CDR3 protein: CASSEAGRGYTF
J gene: TRBJ1-5; D gene: TRBD1; clone size: -; V gene: TRBV10-1; CDR3 DNA: TGCGCCAGCAGTCCCGGGACAGGGAATCAGCCCCAGCATTTT; CDR3 protein: CASSPGTGNQPQHF
J gene: TRBJ1-3; D gene: TRBD1; clone size: few; V gene: TRBV7-3; CDR3 DNA: TGTGCCAGCAGACCCACCCAAGGGACAGGGCCGGCTAGGAGTGGAAACACCATATATTTT; CDR3 protein: CASRPTQGTGPARSGNTIYF
J gene: TRBJ1-5; D gene: TRBD1; clone size: few; V gene: TRBV29-1; CDR3 DNA: TGCAGCGTAAAAGACAGGGGACTCAATCAGCCCCAGCATTTT; CDR3 protein: CSVKDRGLNQPQHF
J gene: TRBJ1-1; D gene: -; clone size: -; V gene: TRBV6-5; CDR3 DNA: TGTGCCAGCAGACAGACACTGAACACTGAAGCTTTCTTT; CDR3 protein: CASRQTLNTEAFF
J gene: TRBJ2-1; D gene: TRBD2; clone size: -; V gene: TRBV9; CDR3 DNA: TGTGCCAGCAGCCCGACTAGCGGGGGGGCCCGGTACAATGAGCAGTTCTTC; CDR3 protein: CASSPTSGGARYNEQFF
J gene: TRBJ2-2; D gene: TRBD2; clone size: -; V gene: TRBV7-9; CDR3 DNA: TGTGCCAGCAGCCCGCCGGGGGGAAGGTTCACCGGGGAGCTGTTTTTT; CDR3 protein: CASSPPGGRFTGELFF
J gene: TRBJ1-3; D gene: TRBD1; clone size: -; V gene: TRBV7-2; CDR3 DNA: TGTGCCAGCAGCTTCGATAGGGGGCTGGTTCCTGGAAACACCATATATTTT; CDR3 protein: CASSFDRGLVPGNTIYF
J gene: TRBJ2-1; D gene: TRBD2; clone size: once; V gene: TRBV11-2; CDR3 DNA: TGTGCCAGCAGCCCCGGACTAGCGGAAAACAATGAGCAGTTCTTC; CDR3 protein: CASSPGLAENNEQFF
J gene: TRBJ2-7; D gene: -; clone size: -; V gene: TRBV7-9; CDR3 DNA: TGTGCCAGCAGCCTGAGCTACGAGCAGTACTTC; CDR3 protein: CASSLSYEQYF
J gene: TRBJ1-1; D gene: -; clone size: -; V gene: TRBV5-1; CDR3 DNA: TGCGCCAGCAGCTTGACAGGGTTGACGACTGAAGCTTTCTTT; CDR3 protein: CASSLTGLTTEAFF
J gene: TRBJ2-7; D gene: -; clone size: -; V gene: TRBV2; CDR3 DNA: TGTGCCAGCAGTGGGGGAGGTAGTCTAGACGAGCAGTACTTC; CDR3 protein: CASSGGGSLDEQYF
J gene: TRBJ2-7; D gene: -; clone size: -; V gene: TRBV5-1; CDR3 DNA: TGCGCCAGCAGCTTGGATAGTTGGCCGAGAGGCGAGCAGTACTTC; CDR3 protein: CASSLDSWPRGEQYF
J gene: TRBJ2-3; D gene: TRBD2; clone size: few; V gene: TRBV9; CDR3 DNA: TGTGCCAGCAGCGTAGCTGGGACTAGCGCAGATACGCAGTATTTT; CDR3 protein: CASSVAGTSADTQYF
J gene: TRBJ1-6; D gene: -; clone size: -; V gene: TRBV9; CDR3 DNA: TGTGCCAGCAGTCAGGGTCTGGGCTCCTATAATTCACCCCTCCACTTT; CDR3 protein: CASSQGLGSYNSPLHF
J gene: TRBJ2-5; D gene: -; clone size: -; V gene: TRBV15; CDR3 DNA: TGTGCCACCAGCAGAGATCAGGGCAGCCTAGAGACCCAGTACTTC; CDR3 protein: CATSRDQGSLETQYF
J gene: TRBJ2-1; D gene: TRBD2; clone size: -; V gene: TRBV5-4; CDR3 DNA: TGTGCCCAAAGCGGGACCCCCTACAATGAGCAGTTCTTC; CDR3 protein: CAQSGTPYNEQFF
J gene: TRBJ2-7; D gene: -; clone size: -; V gene: TRBV5-6; CDR3 DNA: TGTGCCAGCAGCTTAGTACAGGACTACGAGCAGTACTTC; CDR3 protein: CASSLVQDYEQYF
J gene: TRBJ1-5; D gene: -; clone size: -; V gene: TRBV5-6; CDR3 DNA: TGTGCCAGCACCGTCTGGATAGACAGGACCTATAGCAATCAGCCCCAGCATTTT; CDR3 protein: CASTVWIDRTYSNQPQHF
J gene: TRBJ1-1; D gene: -; clone size: -; V gene: TRBV7-9; CDR3 DNA: TGTGCCAGCAGCTTATTCGACAGTCAGTATAATGAAGCTTTCTTT; CDR3 protein: CASSLFDSQYNEAFF
J gene: TRBJ2-7; D gene: TRBD1; clone size: -; V gene: TRBV29-1; CDR3 DNA: TGCAGCGTTGGGGGGACAGGGGCCTACGAGCAGTACTTC; CDR3 protein: CSVGGTGAYEQYF
J gene: TRBJ2-1; D gene: TRBD2; clone size: -; V gene: TRBV18; CDR3 DNA: TGTGCCAGCTTAATCACCATGGCGGGACTAGCGGGGGAGAATGAGCAGTTCTTC; CDR3 protein: CASLITMAGLAGENEQFF
J gene: TRBJ1-4; D gene: -; clone size: once; V gene: TRBV11-2; CDR3 DNA: TGTGCCAGCAGCTTTGGACAGACTAATGAAAAACTGTTTTTT; CDR3 protein: CASSFGQTNEKLFF
J gene: TRBJ2-1; D gene: TRBD2; clone size: -; V gene: TRBV5-5; CDR3 DNA: TGTGCCAGCAGCTTGGCCTGGACTAGCAAGATCGGCGAGCAGTTCTTC; CDR3 protein: CASSLAWTSKIGEQFF
J gene: TRBJ1-1; D gene: TRBD1; clone size: -; V gene: TRBV19; CDR3 DNA: TGTGCCAGTACTAAACAGGGGGGCCTCACTGAAGCTTTCTTT; CDR3 protein: CASTKQGGLTEAFF
J gene: TRBJ2-5; D gene: -; clone size: -; V gene: TRBV5-8; CDR3 DNA: TGTGCCAGCAGCTTTGGGGGCTGGGGGACCCAGTACTTC; CDR3 protein: CASSFGGWGTQYF
J gene: TRBJ2-2; D gene: TRBD1; clone size: once; V gene: TRBV10-3; CDR3 DNA: TGTGCCCACAAAGGGACAGGGGGCACCGGGGAGCTGTTTTTT; CDR3 protein: CAHKGTGGTGELFF
J gene: TRBJ2-1; D gene: TRBD2; clone size: -; V gene: TRBV11-2; CDR3 DNA: TGTGCCAGCGTCTCCCTGGCGGGGGGGCTGCATGAGCAGTTCTTC; CDR3 protein: CASVSLAGGLHEQFF
J gene: TRBJ2-3; D gene: -; clone size: medium-sized; V gene: TRBV27; CDR3 DNA: TGTGCCAGCAGTCCATACTTCCAGGGTCCAGATACGCAGTATTTT; CDR3 protein: CASSPYFQGPDTQYF
J gene: TRBJ1-4; D gene: -; clone size: -; V gene: TRBV4-1; CDR3 DNA: TGCGCCAGCAGCCAAGACCCGCCCTGGTCAGCAGGAGAAAAACTGTTTTTT; CDR3 protein: CASSQDPPWSAGEKLFF
J gene: TRBJ1-4; D gene: -; clone size: -; V gene: TRBV2; CDR3 DNA: TGTGCCAGCAGTTCGAACAGGGAGAATGAAAAACTGTTTTTT; CDR3 protein: CASSSNRENEKLFF
J gene: TRBJ2-1; D gene: TRBD1; clone size: -; V gene: TRBV15; CDR3 DNA: TGTGCCACCAGCAGTGGACAGGGGGCATTTAATGAGCAGTTCTTC; CDR3 protein: CATSSGQGAFNEQFF
J gene: TRBJ2-4; D gene: -; clone size: -; V gene: TRBV6-4; CDR3 DNA: TGTGCCAGCAGTGCACTGGTATGGGCCTTAGCCAAAAACATTCAGTACTTC; CDR3 protein: CASSALVWALAKNIQYF
J gene: TRBJ2-1; D gene: -; clone size: -; V gene: TRBV30; CDR3 DNA: TGTGCCTGGAGTGGTGGTAGCGGAAGCTCCTACAATGAGCAGTTCTTC; CDR3 protein: CAWSGGSGSSYNEQFF
J gene: TRBJ2-5; D gene: -; clone size: -; V gene: TRBV4-3; CDR3 DNA: TGCGCCAGCAGCCCGGACCGAGCGGCCACCGGGGAGACCCAGTACTTC; CDR3 protein: CASSPDRAATGETQYF
J gene: TRBJ1-5; D gene: -; clone size: -; V gene: TRBV18; CDR3 DNA: TGTGCCAGCTCACCAGGAGGCAAGGGATGGCAGCCCCAGCATTTT; CDR3 protein: CASSPGGKGWQPQHF
J gene: TRBJ2-1; D gene: -; clone size: -; V gene: TRBV7-3; CDR3 DNA: TGTGCCAGCAGCTCCTCCTTGCGGGCCCCGCAGTTCTTC; CDR3 protein: CASSSSLRAPQFF
J gene: TRBJ2-5; D gene: TRBD1; clone size: -; V gene: TRBV7-6; CDR3 DNA: TGTGCCAGCAGCAAATCGACAGGGGGGATAGGGACCCAGTACTTC; CDR3 protein: CASSKSTGGIGTQYF
J gene: TRBJ1-2; D gene: -; clone size: -; V gene: TRBV5-1; CDR3 DNA: TGCGCCAGCAGCTTGGTGGCAGCTAACTATGGCTACACCTTC; CDR3 protein: CASSLVAANYGYTF
J gene: TRBJ1-1; D gene: -; clone size: -; V gene: TRBV7-2; CDR3 DNA: TGTGCCAGCAGCTTAGAACAATTGAACACTGAAGCTTTCTTT; CDR3 protein: CASSLEQLNTEAFF
J gene: TRBJ1-4; D gene: TRBD1; clone size: -; V gene: TRBV6-1; CDR3 DNA: TGTGCCAGCAGTGGCCATCGACAGGGCAAGAATGAAAAACTGTTTTTT; CDR3 protein: CASSGHRQGKNEKLFF
J gene: TRBJ2-2; D gene: -; clone size: -; V gene: TRBV7-2; CDR3 DNA: TGTGCCAGCAGCTTAGCAGGAGTCGCGAACACCGGGGAGCTGTTTTTT; CDR3 protein: CASSLAGVANTGELFF
J gene: TRBJ1-2; D gene: -; clone size: -; V gene: TRBV7-9; CDR3 DNA: TGTGCCAGCAGCTTAGCGCGAGGTTTTGGGGGGTATGGCTACACCTTC; CDR3 protein: CASSLARGFGGYGYTF
J gene: TRBJ2-3; D gene: -; clone size: -; V gene: TRBV11-3; CDR3 DNA: TGTGCCAGCAGCTTGAGGAGCACAGATACGCAGTATTTT; CDR3 protein: CASSLRSTDTQYF
J gene: TRBJ2-1; D gene: TRBD2; clone size: -; V gene: TRBV7-9; CDR3 DNA: TGTGCCAGCAGCTCCCCCTCAGATAGCGGGAGGGGGAATGAGCAGTTCTTC; CDR3 protein: CASSSPSDSGRGNEQFF
J gene: TRBJ2-5; D gene: TRBD1; clone size: -; V gene: TRBV7-2; CDR3 DNA: TGTGCCAGCAGCCCTAGGGACAGGGGCCTGTTCCGGGAGACCCAGTACTTC; CDR3 protein: CASSPRDRGLFRETQYF
J gene: TRBJ2-5; D gene: TRBD1; clone size: -; V gene: TRBV6-6; CDR3 DNA: TGTGCCAGCAGTTGGGGACAGGGGGCCCAAGAGACCCAGTACTTC; CDR3 protein: CASSWGQGAQETQYF
J gene: TRBJ2-2; D gene: TRBD2; clone size: -; V gene: TRBV7-6; CDR3 DNA: TGTGCCAGCAGCATGGGTGCGGGAGGGTCCACCGGGGAGCTGTTTTTT; CDR3 protein: CASSMGAGGSTGELFF
J gene: TRBJ2-1; D gene: -; clone size: -; V gene: TRBV7-9; CDR3 DNA: TGTGCCAGCGAGCGAGCACAAGCGGGTCCACGAGCTAAGTTCTTC; CDR3 protein: CASERAQAGPRAKFF
J gene: TRBJ1-6; D gene: -; clone size: -; V gene: TRBV5-6; CDR3 DNA: TGTGCCAGCAGCTCTTATGCTCGGCAGGGTCTGAATAATTCACCCCTCCACTTT; CDR3 protein: CASSSYARQGLNNSPLHF
J gene: TRBJ2-2; D gene: -; clone size: -; V gene: TRBV9; CDR3 DNA: TGTGCCAGCAGCCCTACCGGGGGAAACTCCGGGGAGCTGTTTTTT; CDR3 protein: CASSPTGGNSGELFF
J gene: TRBJ1-2; D gene: TRBD1; clone size: -; V gene: TRBV27; CDR3 DNA: TGTGCCAGCAGGAGCCGGGACAGGGGGACCTATGGCTACACCTTC; CDR3 protein: CASRSRDRGTYGYTF
J gene: TRBJ2-2; D gene: -; clone size: -; V gene: TRBV6-4; CDR3 DNA: TGTGCCAGCCGGCAGGGAGGCGGCCGCACCGGGGAGCTGTTTTTT; CDR3 protein: CASRQGGGRTGELFF